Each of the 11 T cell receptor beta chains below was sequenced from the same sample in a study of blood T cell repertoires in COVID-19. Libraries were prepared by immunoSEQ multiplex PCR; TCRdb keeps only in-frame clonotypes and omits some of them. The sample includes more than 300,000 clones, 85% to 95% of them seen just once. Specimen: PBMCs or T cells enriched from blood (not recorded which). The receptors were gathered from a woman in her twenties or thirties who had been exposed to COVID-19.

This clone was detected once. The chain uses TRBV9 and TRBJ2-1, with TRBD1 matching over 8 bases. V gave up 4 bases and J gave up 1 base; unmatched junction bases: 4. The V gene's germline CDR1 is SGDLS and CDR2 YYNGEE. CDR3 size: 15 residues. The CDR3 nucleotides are TGTGCCAGCAGCCCGCGGGACAGGTCCTACAATGAGCAGTTCTTC. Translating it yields CASSPRDRSYNEQFF.

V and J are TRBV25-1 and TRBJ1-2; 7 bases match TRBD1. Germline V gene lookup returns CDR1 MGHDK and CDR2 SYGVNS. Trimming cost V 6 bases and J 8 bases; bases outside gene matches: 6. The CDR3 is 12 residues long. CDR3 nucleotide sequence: TGTGCCAGCAGCGAGACAGGGTGGGGCTACACCTTC. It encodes CASSETGWGYTF.

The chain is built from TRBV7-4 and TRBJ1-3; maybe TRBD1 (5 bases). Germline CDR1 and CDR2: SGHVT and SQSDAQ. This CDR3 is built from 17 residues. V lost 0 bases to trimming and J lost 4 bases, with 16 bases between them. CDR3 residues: CASSLAGQEEPGNTIYF. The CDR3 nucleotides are TGTGCCAGCAGCTTAGCCGGACAAGAGGAACCCGGAAACACCATATATTTT. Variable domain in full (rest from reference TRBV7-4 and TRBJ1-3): GAGVSQSPRYKVAKRGRDVALRCDSISGHVTLYWYRQTLGQGSEVLTYSQSDAQRDKSGRPSGRFSAERPERSVSTLKIQRTEQGDSAVYLCASSLAGQEEPGNTIYFGEGSWLTVV.

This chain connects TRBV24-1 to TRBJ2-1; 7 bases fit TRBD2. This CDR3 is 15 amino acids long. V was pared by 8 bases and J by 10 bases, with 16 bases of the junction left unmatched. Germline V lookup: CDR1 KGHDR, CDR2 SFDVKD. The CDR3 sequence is CATKGAGVTFGEQFF. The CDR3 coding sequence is TGTGCCACCAAGGGCGCGGGGGTCACCTTTGGGGAGCAGTTCTTC.

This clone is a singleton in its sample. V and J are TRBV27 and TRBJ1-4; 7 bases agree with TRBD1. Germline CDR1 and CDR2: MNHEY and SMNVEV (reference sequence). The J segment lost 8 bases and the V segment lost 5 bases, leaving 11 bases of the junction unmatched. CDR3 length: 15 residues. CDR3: CASSNLLGGREKLFF. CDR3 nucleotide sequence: TGTGCCAGCAGTAATTTACTAGGGGGCAGAGAAAAACTGTTTTTT.

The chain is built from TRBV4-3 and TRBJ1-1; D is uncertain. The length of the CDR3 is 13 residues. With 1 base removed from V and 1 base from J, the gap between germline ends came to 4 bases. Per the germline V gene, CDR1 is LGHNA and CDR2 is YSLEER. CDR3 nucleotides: TGCGCCAGCAGCCAAGTCGGGAACACTGAAGCTTTCTTT. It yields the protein CASSQVGNTEAFF.

The CDR3 here is CASSSDGTSNNEQFF. The CDR3 DNA is TGTGCCAGCAGCTCGGACGGGACTTCTAACAATGAGCAGTTCTTC. V usage is TRBV11-3 and J usage is TRBJ2-1; D might be TRBD2 (6 bases). The CDR3 totals 15 residues. V was pared by 4 bases and J by 5 bases, with 15 bases between. The V gene's germline CDR1 is SGHNT and CDR2 YENEEA.

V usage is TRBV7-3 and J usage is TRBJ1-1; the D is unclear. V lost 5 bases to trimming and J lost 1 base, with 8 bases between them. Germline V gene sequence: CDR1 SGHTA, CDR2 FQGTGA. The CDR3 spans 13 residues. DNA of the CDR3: TGTGCCAGCAGCCCAGGCCCGAACACTGAAGCTTTCTTT. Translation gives CASSPGPNTEAFF. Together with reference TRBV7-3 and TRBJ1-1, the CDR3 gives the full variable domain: GAGVSQTPSNKVTEKGKYVELRCDPISGHTALYWYRQSLGQGPEFLIYFQGTGAADDSGLPNDRFFAVRPEGSVSTLKIQRTERGDSAVYLCASSPGPNTEAFFGQGTRLTVV.

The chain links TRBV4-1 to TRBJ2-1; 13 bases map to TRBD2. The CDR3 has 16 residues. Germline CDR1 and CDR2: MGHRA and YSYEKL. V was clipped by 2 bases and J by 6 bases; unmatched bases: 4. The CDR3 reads CASSQQTSGGANEQFF. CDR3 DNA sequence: TGCGCCAGCAGCCAACAAACTAGCGGGGGGGCCAATGAGCAGTTCTTC.

The CDR3 here is CASSLSGDEPQHF. The CDR3 DNA follows: TGCGCCAGCAGCTTATCCGGGGATGAGCCCCAGCATTTT. The chain employs TRBV5-1 and TRBJ1-5; D is ambiguous. There are 13 residues in the CDR3. Per the germline V gene, CDR1 is SGHRS and CDR2 is YFSETQ. Trimming removed 2 bases at V and 8 bases at J, with 11 bases between.

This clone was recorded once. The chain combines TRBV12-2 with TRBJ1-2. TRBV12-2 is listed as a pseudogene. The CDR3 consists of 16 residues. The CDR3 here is CASRLVIRLFNYGYTF. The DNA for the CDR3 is TGTGCAAGTCGCTTGGTGATTCGACTGTTTAACTATGGCTACACCTTC.